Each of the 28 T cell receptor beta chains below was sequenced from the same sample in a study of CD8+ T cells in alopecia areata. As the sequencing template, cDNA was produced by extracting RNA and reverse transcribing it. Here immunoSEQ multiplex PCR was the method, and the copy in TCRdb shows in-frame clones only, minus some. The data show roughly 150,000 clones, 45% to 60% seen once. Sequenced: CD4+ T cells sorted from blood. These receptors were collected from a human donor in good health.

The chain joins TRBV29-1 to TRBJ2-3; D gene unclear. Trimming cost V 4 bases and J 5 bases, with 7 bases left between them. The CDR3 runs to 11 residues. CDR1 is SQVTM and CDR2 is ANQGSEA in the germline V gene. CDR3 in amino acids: CSVAQLDTQYF. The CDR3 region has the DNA TGCAGCGTTGCCCAATTAGATACGCAGTATTTT.

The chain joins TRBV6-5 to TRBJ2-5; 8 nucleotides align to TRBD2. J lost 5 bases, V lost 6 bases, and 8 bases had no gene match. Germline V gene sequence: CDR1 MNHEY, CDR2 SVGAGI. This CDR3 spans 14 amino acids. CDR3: CASRASGSRETQYF. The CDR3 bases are TGTGCCAGCAGGGCGAGCGGGAGTAGGGAGACCCAGTACTTC.

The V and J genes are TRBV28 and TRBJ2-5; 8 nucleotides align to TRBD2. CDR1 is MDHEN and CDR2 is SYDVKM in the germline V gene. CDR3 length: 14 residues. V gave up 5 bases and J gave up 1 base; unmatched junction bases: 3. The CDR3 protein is CASSVLAVQETQYF. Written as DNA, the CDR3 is TGTGCCAGCAGTGTACTAGCGGTCCAAGAGACCCAGTACTTC.

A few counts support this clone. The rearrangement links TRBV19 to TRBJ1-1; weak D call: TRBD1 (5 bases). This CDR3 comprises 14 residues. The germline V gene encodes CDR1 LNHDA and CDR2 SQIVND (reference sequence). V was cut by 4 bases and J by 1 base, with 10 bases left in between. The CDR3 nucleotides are TGTGCCAGTAGTACTGGCGGACAGAACACTGAAGCTTTCTTT. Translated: CASSTGGQNTEAFF.

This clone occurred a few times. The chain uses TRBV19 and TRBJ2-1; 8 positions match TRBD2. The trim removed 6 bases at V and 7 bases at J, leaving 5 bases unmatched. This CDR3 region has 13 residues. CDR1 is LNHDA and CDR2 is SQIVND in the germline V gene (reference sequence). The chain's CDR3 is CASSGRAINEQFF. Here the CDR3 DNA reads TGTGCCAGTAGCGGGAGGGCTATAAATGAGCAGTTCTTC.

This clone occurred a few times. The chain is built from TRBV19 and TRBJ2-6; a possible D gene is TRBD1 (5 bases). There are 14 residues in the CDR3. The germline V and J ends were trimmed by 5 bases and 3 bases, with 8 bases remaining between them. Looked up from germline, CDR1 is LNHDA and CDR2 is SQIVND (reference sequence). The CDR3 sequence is CASSGRVGANVLTF. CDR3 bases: TGTGCCAGTAGTGGCAGGGTTGGGGCCAACGTCCTGACTTTC.

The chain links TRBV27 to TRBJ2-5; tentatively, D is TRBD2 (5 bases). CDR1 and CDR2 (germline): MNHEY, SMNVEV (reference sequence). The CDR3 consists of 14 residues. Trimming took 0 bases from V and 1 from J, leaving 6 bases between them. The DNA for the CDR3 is TGTGCCAGCAGTTTATCGGACTCCCAAGAGACCCAGTACTTC. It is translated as CASSLSDSQETQYF.

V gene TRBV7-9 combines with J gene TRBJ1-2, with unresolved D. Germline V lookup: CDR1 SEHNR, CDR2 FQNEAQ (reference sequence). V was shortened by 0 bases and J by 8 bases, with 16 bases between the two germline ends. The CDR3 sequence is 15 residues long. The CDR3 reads CASSLAHSRVLGYTF. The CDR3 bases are TGTGCCAGCAGCTTAGCGCACAGTCGAGTCTTAGGCTACACCTTC.

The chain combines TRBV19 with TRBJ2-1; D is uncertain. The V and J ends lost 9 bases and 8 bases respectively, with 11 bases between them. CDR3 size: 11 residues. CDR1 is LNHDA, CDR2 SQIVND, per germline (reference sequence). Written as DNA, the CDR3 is TGTGCCAGCACGGACCTAGATGAGCAGTTCTTC. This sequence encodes CASTDLDEQFF.

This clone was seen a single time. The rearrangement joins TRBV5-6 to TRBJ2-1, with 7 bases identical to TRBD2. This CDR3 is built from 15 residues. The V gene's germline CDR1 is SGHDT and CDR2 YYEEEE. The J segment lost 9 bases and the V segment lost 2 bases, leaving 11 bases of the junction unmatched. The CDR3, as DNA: TGTGCCAGCAGCTTTCGCGTCGTCGGGAGGAGTGAGCAGTTCTTC. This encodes CASSFRVVGRSEQFF. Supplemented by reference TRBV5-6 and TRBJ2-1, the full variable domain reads DAGVTQSPTHLIKTRGQQVTLRCSPKSGHDTVSWYQQALGQGPQFIFQYYEEEERQRGNFPDRFSGHQFPNYSSELNVNALLLGDSALYLCASSFRVVGRSEQFFGPGTRLTVL.

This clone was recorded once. For the CDR3, the DNA is TGTGCCTGGACGCAGGGCCCAGCCGAGCAGTACTTC. As protein: CAWTQGPAEQYF. The chain links TRBV30 to TRBJ2-7; TRBD1 might be the D (5 bases). Trimming took 4 bases from V and 6 from J, leaving 13 bases between them. Germline V gene sequence: CDR1 GTSNPN, CDR2 SVGIG (reference sequence). The CDR3 has 12 amino acids.

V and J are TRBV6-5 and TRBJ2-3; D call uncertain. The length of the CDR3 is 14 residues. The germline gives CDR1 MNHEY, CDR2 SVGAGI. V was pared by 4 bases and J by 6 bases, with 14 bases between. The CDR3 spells CASSFTSNGDTQYF. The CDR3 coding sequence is TGTGCCAGCAGTTTCACCTCAAACGGGGATACGCAGTATTTT.

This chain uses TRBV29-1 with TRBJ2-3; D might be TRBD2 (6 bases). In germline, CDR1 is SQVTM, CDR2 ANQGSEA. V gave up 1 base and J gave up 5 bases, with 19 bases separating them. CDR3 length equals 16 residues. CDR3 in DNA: TGCAGCGTTGAAGGGGAGGCAGGCGGGACGGGAGATACGCAGTATTTT. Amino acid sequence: CSVEGEAGGTGDTQYF.

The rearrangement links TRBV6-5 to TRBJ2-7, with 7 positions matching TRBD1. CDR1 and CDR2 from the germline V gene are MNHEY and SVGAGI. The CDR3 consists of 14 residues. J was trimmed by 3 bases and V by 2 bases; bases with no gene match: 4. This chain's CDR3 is CASSYGQGVYEQYF. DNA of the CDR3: TGTGCCAGCAGTTACGGGCAGGGGGTCTACGAGCAGTACTTC.

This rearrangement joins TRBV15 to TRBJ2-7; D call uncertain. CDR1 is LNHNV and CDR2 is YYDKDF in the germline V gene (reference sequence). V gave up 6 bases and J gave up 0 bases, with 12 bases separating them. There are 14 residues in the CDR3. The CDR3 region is CATSRGPSSYEQYF. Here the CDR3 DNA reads TGTGCCACCAGTCGAGGACCCAGCTCCTACGAGCAGTACTTC.

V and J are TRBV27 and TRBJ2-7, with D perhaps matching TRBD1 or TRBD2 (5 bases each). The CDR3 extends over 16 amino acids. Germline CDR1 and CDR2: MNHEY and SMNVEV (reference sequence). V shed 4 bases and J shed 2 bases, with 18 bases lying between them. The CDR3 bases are TGTGCCAGCAGTTCTCCGGGACGGGGTAACCCCTACGAGCAGTACTTC. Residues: CASSSPGRGNPYEQYF.

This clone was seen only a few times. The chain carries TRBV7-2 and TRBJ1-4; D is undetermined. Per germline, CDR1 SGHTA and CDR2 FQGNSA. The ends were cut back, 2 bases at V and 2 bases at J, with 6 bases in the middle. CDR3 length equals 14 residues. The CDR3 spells CASSLRRTNEKLFF. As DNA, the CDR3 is TGTGCCAGCAGCTTACGAAGGACTAATGAAAAACTGTTTTTT.

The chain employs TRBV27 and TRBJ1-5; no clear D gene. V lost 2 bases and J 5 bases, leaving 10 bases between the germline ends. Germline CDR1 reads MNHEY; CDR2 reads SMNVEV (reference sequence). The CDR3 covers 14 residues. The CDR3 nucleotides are TGTGCCAGCAGTTTAGGGAGGAGGGATCAGCCCCAGCATTTT. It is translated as CASSLGRRDQPQHF.

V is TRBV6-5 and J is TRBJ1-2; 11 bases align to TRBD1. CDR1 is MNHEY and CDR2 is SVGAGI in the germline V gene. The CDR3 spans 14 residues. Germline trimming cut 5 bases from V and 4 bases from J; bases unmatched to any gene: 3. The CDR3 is CASSTGTGGYGYTF. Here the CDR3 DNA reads TGTGCCAGCAGTACAGGGACAGGGGGCTATGGCTACACCTTC.

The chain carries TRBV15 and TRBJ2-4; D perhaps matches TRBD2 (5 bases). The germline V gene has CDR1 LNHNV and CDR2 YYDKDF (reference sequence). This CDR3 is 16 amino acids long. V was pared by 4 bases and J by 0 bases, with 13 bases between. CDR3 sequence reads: CATSIGRGIAKNIQYF. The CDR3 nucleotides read TGTGCCACCAGCATCGGACGGGGAATAGCCAAAAACATTCAGTACTTC. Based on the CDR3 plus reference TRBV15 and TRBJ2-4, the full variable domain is DAMVIQNPRYQVTQFGKPVTLSCSQTLNHNVMYWYQQKSSQAPKLLFHYYDKDFNNEADTPDNFQSRRPNTSFCFLDIRSPGLGDTAMYLCATSIGRGIAKNIQYFGAGTRLSVL.

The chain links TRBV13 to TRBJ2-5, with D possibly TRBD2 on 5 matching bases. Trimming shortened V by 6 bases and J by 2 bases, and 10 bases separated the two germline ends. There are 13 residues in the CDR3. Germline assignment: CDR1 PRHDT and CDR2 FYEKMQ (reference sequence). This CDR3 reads CASSKRRQETQYF. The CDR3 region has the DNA TGTGCCAGCAGTAAAAGGAGGCAAGAGACCCAGTACTTC. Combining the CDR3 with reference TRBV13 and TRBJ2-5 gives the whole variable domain AAGVIQSPRHLIKEKRETATLKCYPIPRHDTVYWYQQGPGQDPQFLISFYEKMQSDKGSIPDRFSAQQFSDYHSELNMSSLELGDSALYFCASSKRRQETQYFGPGTRLLVL.

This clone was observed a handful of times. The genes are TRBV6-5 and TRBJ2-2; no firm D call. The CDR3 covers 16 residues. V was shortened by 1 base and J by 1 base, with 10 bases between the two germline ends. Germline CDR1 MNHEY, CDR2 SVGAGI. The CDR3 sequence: CASSYWFQGNTGELFF. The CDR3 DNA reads TGTGCCAGCAGTTACTGGTTTCAAGGGAACACCGGGGAGCTGTTTTTT.

The CDR3 nucleotides are TGTGCCAGCAGAGTCCAGGGCGGAGGAAACACTGAAGCTTTCTTT. Encoded protein: CASRVQGGGNTEAFF. This chain connects TRBV25-1 to TRBJ1-1; D perhaps matches TRBD1 (5 bases). V gave up 6 bases and J gave up 2 bases, with 16 bases separating them. Germline V gene data show CDR1 as MGHDK and CDR2 as SYGVNS. The CDR3 is made up of 15 amino acids.

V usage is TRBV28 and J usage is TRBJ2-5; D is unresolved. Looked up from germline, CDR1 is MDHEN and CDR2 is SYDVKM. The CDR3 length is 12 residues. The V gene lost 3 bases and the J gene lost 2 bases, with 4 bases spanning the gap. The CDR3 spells CASSLYQETQYF. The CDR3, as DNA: TGTGCCAGCAGTTTGTATCAAGAGACCCAGTACTTC.

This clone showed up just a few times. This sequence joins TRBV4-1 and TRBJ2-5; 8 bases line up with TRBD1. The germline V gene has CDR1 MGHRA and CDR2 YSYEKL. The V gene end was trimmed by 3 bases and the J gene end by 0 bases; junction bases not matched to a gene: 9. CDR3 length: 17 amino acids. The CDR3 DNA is TGCGCCAGCAGCCATACGGACAGGGACAGATACCAAGAGACCCAGTACTTC. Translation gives CASSHTDRDRYQETQYF.

The CDR3 loop reads CASRVDGGRNQPQHF. The DNA of the CDR3 is TGTGCCAGCAGGGTGGACGGGGGGCGTAATCAGCCCCAGCATTTT. The rearrangement links TRBV2 to TRBJ1-5; perhaps TRBD1 as D (6 bases). CDR3 length: 15 amino acids. V was clipped by 6 bases and J by 4 bases, with 16 bases between them. Germline V CDR1 and CDR2: SNHLY, FYNNEI.

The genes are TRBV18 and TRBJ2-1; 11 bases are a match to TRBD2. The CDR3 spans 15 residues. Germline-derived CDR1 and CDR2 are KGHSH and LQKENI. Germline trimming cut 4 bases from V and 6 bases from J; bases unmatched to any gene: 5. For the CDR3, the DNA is TGTGCCAGCTCACAAGCGGGACTAGCGGCCAATGAGCAGTTCTTC. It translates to CASSQAGLAANEQFF. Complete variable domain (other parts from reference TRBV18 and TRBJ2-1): NAGVMQNPRHLVRRRGQEARLRCSPMKGHSHVYWYRQLPEEGLKFMVYLQKENIIDESGMPKERFSAEFPKEGPSILRIQQVVRGDSAAYFCASSQAGLAANEQFFGPGTRLTVL.

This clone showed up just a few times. The CDR3 DNA sequence: TGTGCCAGCTTTGGGACGGCGAACACTGAAGCTTTCTTT. Protein sequence: CASFGTANTEAFF. The chain uses TRBV18 and TRBJ1-1; maybe TRBD1 (5 bases). Trimming cost V 7 bases and J 1 base, with 10 bases left between them. CDR3 length equals 13 residues. Germline V gene sequence: CDR1 KGHSH, CDR2 LQKENI.